A selection of T cell receptor beta chains follows, all from one sample in a study of cytomegalovirus exposure and HLA in healthy donors. TCRdb keeps only in-frame clones here, not all; method: immunoSEQ multiplex PCR. Of 100,000 to 150,000 clones listed, around 82% are singletons. The sample was PBMCs. These receptors were taken from a man aged 25-45 years in good health and CMV-seropositive. Each CDR3 is given with its conserved first and last residue. The order of the fields is V gene, clone size, D gene, J gene, CDR3 DNA, CDR3 protein. The D gene is left open where the match is weak. Clone size, where shown, is once, few, many, or a class for clones that have expanded.

V gene: TRBV9; clone size: .; D gene: TRBD1; J gene: TRBJ1-2; CDR3 DNA: TGTGCCAGCAGCCCGTACGGACAGGGGGCACAGGGCTACACCTTC; CDR3 protein: CASSPYGQGAQGYTF
V gene: TRBV23-1; clone size: .; D gene: .; J gene: TRBJ1-4; CDR3 DNA: TGCGCCAGCAGTCGAAGCGGGGAGGGCCCGAACGCTGAAAAACTGTTTTTT; CDR3 protein: CASSRSGEGPNAEKLFF
V gene: TRBV2; clone size: .; D gene: .; J gene: TRBJ2-3; CDR3 DNA: TGTGCCAGCAGTGAACAGGGGGATACGCAGTATTTT; CDR3 protein: CASSEQGDTQYF
V gene: TRBV4-1; clone size: .; D gene: TRBD1; J gene: TRBJ2-7; CDR3 DNA: TGCGCCAGCAGCCAAAACTACGGGACAGGGGGCGCCTACGAGCAGTACTTC; CDR3 protein: CASSQNYGTGGAYEQYF
V gene: TRBV4-1; clone size: .; D gene: .; J gene: TRBJ2-3; CDR3 DNA: TGCGCCAGCAGCCAAAATAAAGCGGACCTTTACGGCACAGATACGCAGTATTTT; CDR3 protein: CASSQNKADLYGTDTQYF
V gene: TRBV7-6; clone size: .; D gene: TRBD1; J gene: TRBJ2-5; CDR3 DNA: TGTGCCAGCAGCTTCAGCCGGGACAGGGTACAAGAGACCCAGTACTTC; CDR3 protein: CASSFSRDRVQETQYF
V gene: TRBV4-1; clone size: .; D gene: .; J gene: TRBJ2-5; CDR3 DNA: TGCGCCAGCAGCCAAGAAAGTACAGGAGTGACCCAGTACTTC; CDR3 protein: CASSQESTGVTQYF
V gene: TRBV28; clone size: .; D gene: .; J gene: TRBJ2-7; CDR3 DNA: TGTGCCAGCGCCCTGGCTAGCGGGACAGGATACGAGCAGTACTTC; CDR3 protein: CASALASGTGYEQYF
V gene: TRBV10-3; clone size: few; D gene: .; J gene: TRBJ1-5; CDR3 DNA: TGTGCCATCAGTGTACAGGAAAATCAGCCCCAGCATTTT; CDR3 protein: CAISVQENQPQHF
V gene: TRBV30; clone size: .; D gene: .; J gene: TRBJ1-1; CDR3 DNA: TGTGCCTGGGTGGGAGGGCCAACAAACACTGAAGCCTTCTTT; CDR3 protein: CAWVGGPTNTEAFF
V gene: TRBV2; clone size: .; D gene: TRBD2; J gene: TRBJ2-1; CDR3 DNA: TGTGCCAGCAGATTCGGGACTAGCGGGGGCGAGCAGTTCTTC; CDR3 protein: CASRFGTSGGEQFF
V gene: TRBV11-2; clone size: .; D gene: TRBD2; J gene: TRBJ2-1; CDR3 DNA: TGTGCCAGCAGCTTAGGACCTAGCGGGGCCTACAATGAGCAGTTCTTC; CDR3 protein: CASSLGPSGAYNEQFF
V gene: TRBV6-4; clone size: once; D gene: .; J gene: TRBJ1-1; CDR3 DNA: TGTGCCAGCAGACCCGAGTTCGGGATAAACACTGAAGCTTTCTTT; CDR3 protein: CASRPEFGINTEAFF
V gene: TRBV7-8; clone size: .; D gene: TRBD2; J gene: TRBJ2-7; CDR3 DNA: TGTGCCAGCAGCTTAGGGCCTAGCGGGAGAACTACCTGGTACGAGCAGTACTTC; CDR3 protein: CASSLGPSGRTTWYEQYF
V gene: TRBV11-2; clone size: .; D gene: TRBD2; J gene: TRBJ2-1; CDR3 DNA: TGTGCCAGCAGCTTTAGCGGGAGGGAGGTCAATGAGCAGTTCTTC; CDR3 protein: CASSFSGREVNEQFF
V gene: TRBV7-2; clone size: .; D gene: .; J gene: TRBJ1-4; CDR3 DNA: TGTGCCAGCAGCACCAGACAGGCCCTCCCGGAAAAACTGTTTTTT; CDR3 protein: CASSTRQALPEKLFF
V gene: TRBV28; clone size: .; D gene: TRBD1; J gene: TRBJ2-7; CDR3 DNA: TGTGCCAGCAGTCCCGCGGACAGGGAAACGACGGGCGAGCAGTACTTC; CDR3 protein: CASSPADRETTGEQYF
V gene: TRBV11-1; clone size: .; D gene: TRBD2; J gene: TRBJ2-7; CDR3 DNA: TGTGCCAGCAGCTCTAGGGGACTAGCTCATACCTACGAGCAGCACTTC; CDR3 protein: CASSSRGLAHTYEQHF
V gene: TRBV14; clone size: .; D gene: .; J gene: TRBJ1-1; CDR3 DNA: TGTGCCAGCAGCCAAGTGGGGGGGGCCACTGAAGCTTTCTTT; CDR3 protein: CASSQVGGATEAFF
V gene: TRBV21-1; clone size: .; D gene: .; J gene: TRBJ1-5; CDR3 DNA: TGTGCCAGCAGCAAAGAGGCGAGGGGGCAGCCCCAGCATTTT; CDR3 protein: CASSKEARGQPQHF
V gene: TRBV11-3; clone size: .; D gene: .; J gene: TRBJ2-1; CDR3 DNA: TGTGCCAGCAGCGGCGGCTTCTCCTACAATGAGCAGTTCTTC; CDR3 protein: CASSGGFSYNEQFF
V gene: TRBV5-6; clone size: .; D gene: TRBD1; J gene: TRBJ2-5; CDR3 DNA: TGTGCCAGCAGCTTGGTCGGGACAGGGGAAGAGACCCAGTACTTC; CDR3 protein: CASSLVGTGEETQYF
V gene: TRBV7-2; clone size: .; D gene: TRBD2; J gene: TRBJ2-7; CDR3 DNA: TGTGCCAGCAGCTTAGCGGGGAGGGCCTCCGAGCAGTACTTC; CDR3 protein: CASSLAGRASEQYF
V gene: TRBV5-4; clone size: .; D gene: .; J gene: TRBJ1-2; CDR3 DNA: TGTGCCAGCAGCTCTGACAACCTCACGATTACTCACTATGGCTACACCTTC; CDR3 protein: CASSSDNLTITHYGYTF
V gene: TRBV29-1; clone size: few; D gene: .; J gene: TRBJ1-1; CDR3 DNA: TGCAGCGTAACAGCGAACACTGAAGCTTTCTTT; CDR3 protein: CSVTANTEAFF
V gene: TRBV28; clone size: .; D gene: .; J gene: TRBJ1-5; CDR3 DNA: TGTGCCAGCAGTTTATTGAGGTTGTACAATCAGCCCCAGCATTTT; CDR3 protein: CASSLLRLYNQPQHF
V gene: TRBV6-4; clone size: .; D gene: TRBD1; J gene: TRBJ2-7; CDR3 DNA: TGTGCCAGCAGTGACCCCCTTAGGGCGACAGGGGGGTTTTCTTACGAGCAGTACTTC; CDR3 protein: CASSDPLRATGGFSYEQYF
V gene: TRBV5-4; clone size: .; D gene: TRBD2; J gene: TRBJ2-1; CDR3 DNA: TGTGCCAGCAGCTTCAAGCGGGAGGTCTACAATGAGCAGTTCTTC; CDR3 protein: CASSFKREVYNEQFF
V gene: TRBV10-1; clone size: .; D gene: .; J gene: TRBJ1-5; CDR3 DNA: TGCGCCAGCAGTGAGTCCGGCGGTCAGCCCCAGCATTTT; CDR3 protein: CASSESGGQPQHF
V gene: TRBV6-5; clone size: .; D gene: .; J gene: TRBJ2-1; CDR3 DNA: TGTGCCAGCAGTCGGGACCGGCAAGGGGGTAATGAGCAGTTCTTC; CDR3 protein: CASSRDRQGGNEQFF
V gene: TRBV5-1; clone size: .; D gene: .; J gene: TRBJ2-3; CDR3 DNA: TGCGCCAGCAGCTTAGGAGGCGGGGGCACAGATACGCAGTATTTT; CDR3 protein: CASSLGGGGTDTQYF
V gene: TRBV7-3; clone size: .; D gene: .; J gene: TRBJ2-2; CDR3 DNA: TGTGCCAGCCGCCAGGCCTCGAACACCGGGGAGCTGTTTTTT; CDR3 protein: CASRQASNTGELFF
V gene: TRBV28; clone size: .; D gene: .; J gene: TRBJ2-1; CDR3 DNA: TGTGCCAGCAGTTTATGGGAGGGTGAGCAGTTCTTC; CDR3 protein: CASSLWEGEQFF
V gene: TRBV23-1; clone size: .; D gene: .; J gene: TRBJ2-3; CDR3 DNA: TGCGCCAGCAGTCAATCAGTGGGGGCCCCGGATTCAGATACGCAGTATTTT; CDR3 protein: CASSQSVGAPDSDTQYF
V gene: TRBV7-9; clone size: few; D gene: .; J gene: TRBJ2-7; CDR3 DNA: TGTGCCAGCAGCCACGACTCTGGCGCCTACTACGAGCAGTACTTC; CDR3 protein: CASSHDSGAYYEQYF
V gene: TRBV7-9; clone size: .; D gene: TRBD1; J gene: TRBJ2-7; CDR3 DNA: TGTGCCAGCAGCTTAGAGGTACAGGGGATGAGGACCTACGAGCAGTACTTC; CDR3 protein: CASSLEVQGMRTYEQYF
V gene: TRBV6-5; clone size: .; D gene: .; J gene: TRBJ2-5; CDR3 DNA: TGTGCCAGCAGTTCACGGGGAGAGACCCAGTACTTC; CDR3 protein: CASSSRGETQYF
V gene: TRBV6-6; clone size: .; D gene: .; J gene: TRBJ2-7; CDR3 DNA: TGTGCCAGCAGTCTAAGTAGCTACGAGCAGTACTTC; CDR3 protein: CASSLSSYEQYF
V gene: TRBV19; clone size: .; D gene: TRBD1; J gene: TRBJ2-1; CDR3 DNA: TGTGCCAGTAGCCTGGGACAGGGGTCTTACAATGAGCAGTTCTTC; CDR3 protein: CASSLGQGSYNEQFF
V gene: TRBV2; clone size: .; D gene: .; J gene: TRBJ2-5; CDR3 DNA: TGTGCCAGCAGTGCGCACAGGGAAGAGACCCAGTACTTC; CDR3 protein: CASSAHREETQYF
V gene: TRBV7-2; clone size: .; D gene: .; J gene: TRBJ2-7; CDR3 DNA: TGTGCCAGCACCTCACCCGACAGCACCTACGAGCAGTACTTC; CDR3 protein: CASTSPDSTYEQYF
V gene: TRBV29-1; clone size: .; D gene: TRBD1; J gene: TRBJ1-2; CDR3 DNA: TGCAGCGGAGATACAGGGGTTTATGGCTACACCTTC; CDR3 protein: CSGDTGVYGYTF
V gene: TRBV6-5; clone size: few; D gene: .; J gene: TRBJ1-3; CDR3 DNA: TGTGCCAGCAGTTACTCGCTGGGGGGGAATGGAAACACCATATATTTT; CDR3 protein: CASSYSLGGNGNTIYF
V gene: TRBV5-1; clone size: .; D gene: .; J gene: TRBJ2-7; CDR3 DNA: TGCGCCAGCAGCTTGGCGGGAGTTAGCGGAGCTACCTACGAGCAGTACTTC; CDR3 protein: CASSLAGVSGATYEQYF
V gene: TRBV10-3; clone size: .; D gene: TRBD2; J gene: TRBJ2-1; CDR3 DNA: TGTGCCATCAGTGAGCCCGGACTAGCGGAGACCTACAATGAGCAGTTCTTC; CDR3 protein: CAISEPGLAETYNEQFF
V gene: TRBV7-9; clone size: .; D gene: TRBD2; J gene: TRBJ2-1; CDR3 DNA: TGTTCCAGCGACCTCCCGGGACTAGCGGGAGGGAGTACCTACAATGAGCAGTTCTTC; CDR3 protein: CSSDLPGLAGGSTYNEQFF
V gene: TRBV10-2; clone size: .; D gene: TRBD2; J gene: TRBJ2-5; CDR3 DNA: TGCGCCAGCAGTGAGCAAGCGGGACCAGAGACCCAGTACTTC; CDR3 protein: CASSEQAGPETQYF
V gene: TRBV4-1; clone size: .; D gene: .; J gene: TRBJ2-7; CDR3 DNA: TGCGCCAGCAGCCGGGACTTCTACGAGCAGTACTTC; CDR3 protein: CASSRDFYEQYF
V gene: TRBV11-3; clone size: .; D gene: .; J gene: TRBJ2-1; CDR3 DNA: TGTGCCAGCAGCTTAGGACAGGATGATTACAATGAGCAGTTCTTC; CDR3 protein: CASSLGQDDYNEQFF
V gene: TRBV2; clone size: .; D gene: TRBD1; J gene: TRBJ1-2; CDR3 DNA: TGTGCCAGCAACCGGGACAGGGTCAGCGGCGCCTTC; CDR3 protein: CASNRDRVSGAF
V gene: TRBV11-3; clone size: .; D gene: TRBD2; J gene: TRBJ2-1; CDR3 DNA: TGTGCCAGCAGCTCTTATTCTAGCGGGAGCATGAATGAGCAGTTCTTC; CDR3 protein: CASSSYSSGSMNEQFF
V gene: TRBV19; clone size: .; D gene: .; J gene: TRBJ2-1; CDR3 DNA: TGTGCCAGTAGTAGTAAGAGCTCCTACAATGAGCAGTTCTTC; CDR3 protein: CASSSKSSYNEQFF
V gene: TRBV28; clone size: .; D gene: .; J gene: TRBJ2-1; CDR3 DNA: TGTGCCAGCAGTCCTCCCATGCCCGTCGGCAATGAGCAGTTCTTC; CDR3 protein: CASSPPMPVGNEQFF
V gene: TRBV5-5; clone size: .; D gene: .; J gene: TRBJ1-2; CDR3 DNA: TGTGCCAGCAGCTTGGCCCAGGGTATCGGCTATGGCTACACCTTC; CDR3 protein: CASSLAQGIGYGYTF
V gene: TRBV5-1; clone size: .; D gene: .; J gene: TRBJ2-1; CDR3 DNA: TGCGCCAGCAGCTTGAGCTATGAGCAGTTCTTC; CDR3 protein: CASSLSYEQFF
V gene: TRBV9; clone size: .; D gene: .; J gene: TRBJ2-1; CDR3 DNA: TGTGCCAGCAGCGTAGCGGGTCTAGGGGATAGAAATGAGCAGTTCTTC; CDR3 protein: CASSVAGLGDRNEQFF